The 8 T cell receptor beta chains below come from one sample, sequenced in a study of naive and memory T cell subsets (dated by TCRdb to about 2017). The study reported a robust and sensitive protocol to amplify, sequence and analyze TCRs, based on 3' ligation of a UMI-containing oligonucleotide to TCR cDNA. The library was generated by 5' RACE. Sequencing instrument: Illumina MiSeq. The ligated cDNA was amplified in four rounds of PCR with nested alpha and beta constant region primers together with the SP2 primer. Using fastp at Q25 and MiXCR, TCRdb reprocessed the public reads and kept productive beta chains. Rows matching on CDR3 protein sequence are summarized as one entry with the most common DNA and genes. The sample table records approximately 49,000 distinct CDR3 sequences; about 4.8% of these occur just once. The top ten constitute 0.7% to 0.9% of the sample. These receptors all come from a female donor in good health.

This clonotype was counted many times. V gene TRBV28 combines with J gene TRBJ2-7; no reliable D call. The length of the CDR3 is 14 residues. The V gene lost 3 bases and the J gene lost 2 bases, with 11 bases spanning the gap. CDR1 and CDR2 (germline): MDHEN, SYDVKM. This CDR3 reads CASSFKLYPYEQYF. CDR3 nucleotides: TGTGCCAGCAGTTTTAAATTATACCCCTACGAGCAGTACTTC.

This clonotype was picked up many times. The chain couples TRBV28 to TRBJ2-5; the D gene is possibly TRBD2 (6 bases). The CDR3 consists of 13 residues. Germline V gene data show CDR1 as MDHEN and CDR2 as SYDVKM. Trimming shortened V by 3 bases and J by 5 bases, and 10 bases separated the two germline ends. The chain's CDR3 is CASSFLGRETQYF. CDR3 DNA: TGTGCCAGCAGTTTCTTAGGGAGGGAGACCCAGTACTTC. The variable domain in full, completed from reference TRBV28 and TRBJ2-5, reads DVKVTQSSRYLVKRTGEKVFLECVQDMDHENMFWYRQDPGLGLRLIYFSYDVKMKEKGDIPEGYSVSREKKERFSLILESASTNQTSMYLCASSFLGRETQYFGPGTRLLVL.

There are many counts of this clonotype. V usage is TRBV28 and J usage is TRBJ2-7; the D is unclear. The CDR3 totals 15 residues. CDR1 is MDHEN, CDR2 SYDVKM, per germline. V dropped 6 bases and J dropped 0 bases, with 15 bases sitting between them. The CDR3 DNA reads TGTGCCAGCAGGCCAAACCGGACCCCCTCCTACGAGCAGTACTTC. This sequence encodes CASRPNRTPSYEQYF.

This rearrangement joins TRBV12-5 to TRBJ1-1, with a possible D match to TRBD1 (5 bases). The germline V gene has CDR1 LGHNT and CDR2 FRNRAP. The CDR3 totals 13 residues. Trimming shortened V by 6 bases and J by 1 base, and 9 bases separated the two germline ends. The DNA for the CDR3 is TGTGCTAGTGGCACGACAGAGAACACTGAAGCTTTCTTT. Its translation: CASGTTENTEAFF.

This clonotype was detected ten times or more. This chain connects TRBV6-5 to TRBJ1-5; D unclear. Trimming cost V 5 bases and J 4 bases, with 12 bases left between them. Germline V lookup: CDR1 MNHEY, CDR2 SVGAGI. CDR3 size: 14 residues. The CDR3 DNA sequence: TGTGCCAGCAGTACCGAGAGGGCAAATCAGCCCCAGCATTTT. Translating it yields CASSTERANQPQHF.

At least ten counts were recorded for this clonotype. The genes are TRBV10-3 and TRBJ2-7; 10 bases match TRBD1. Germline assignment: CDR1 ENHRY and CDR2 SYGVKD. CDR3 length: 15 amino acids. V dropped 1 base and J dropped 1; count of bases not matched to a gene: 1. CDR3 nucleotide sequence: TGTGCCATCAGTGAGTGGACAGGGGGGTCCTACGAGCAGTACTTC. Its protein product is CAISEWTGGSYEQYF.

As regards this clonotype: This may stem from a read error, because a much larger clone lies one nucleotide away. The V and J genes are TRBV6-1 and TRBJ2-7; no clear D. This CDR3 region has 13 residues. V shed 3 bases and J shed 2 bases, with 8 bases lying between them. Germline assignment: CDR1 MNHNS and CDR2 SASEGT. Written as DNA, the CDR3 is TGTGCCAGCAGTGATGGGATACCCTACGAGCAGTACTTC. Amino acids: CASSDGIPYEQYF.

This clonotype was seen many times. This chain connects TRBV6-6 to TRBJ2-7; D ambiguous. Per the germline V gene, CDR1 is MNHNY and CDR2 is SVGAGI (reference sequence). V was pared by 5 bases and J by 3 bases, with 5 bases between. The CDR3 runs to 11 residues. The CDR3 loop reads CASSASYEQYF. The CDR3 region has the DNA TGTGCCAGCAGTGCGAGCTACGAGCAGTACTTC.